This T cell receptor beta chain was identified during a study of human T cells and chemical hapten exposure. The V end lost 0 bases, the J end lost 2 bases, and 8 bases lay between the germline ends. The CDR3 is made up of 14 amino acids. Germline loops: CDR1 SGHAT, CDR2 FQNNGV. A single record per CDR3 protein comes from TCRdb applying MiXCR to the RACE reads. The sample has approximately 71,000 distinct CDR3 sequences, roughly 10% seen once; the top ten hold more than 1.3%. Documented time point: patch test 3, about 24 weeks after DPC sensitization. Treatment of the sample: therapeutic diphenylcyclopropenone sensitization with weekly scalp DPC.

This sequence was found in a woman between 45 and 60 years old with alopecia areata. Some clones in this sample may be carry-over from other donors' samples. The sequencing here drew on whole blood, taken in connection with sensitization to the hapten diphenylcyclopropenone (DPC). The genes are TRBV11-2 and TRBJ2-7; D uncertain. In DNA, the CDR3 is TGTGCCAGCAGCTTAGATTGGCCCCCCTACGAGCAGTACTTC. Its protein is CASSLDWPPYEQYF.